The next 13 T cell receptor beta chains were all read from a single sample in a study of breast tumors, draining lymph nodes, adjacent tissues. TCRdb passed the multiplex PCR reads through MiXCR, listing each CDR3 protein once. This table holds more than 20,000 distinct CDR3 sequences, about half found once. Sequenced input: breast tumor tissue. These receptors all stem from a female donor with breast cancer. Some clones in this sample may be carry-over from other donors' samples.

Notes on this clonotype: The final CDR3 position lacks the conserved phenylalanine or tryptophan, pointing to a likely read error. The V and J genes are TRBV19 and TRBJ2-7, with 8 bases that match TRBD2. This CDR3 has 16 residues. Germline CDR1 and CDR2: LNHDA and SQIVND (reference sequence). CDR3 nucleotides: TGTGCCTGTAGTATGGGCGGGGGGACTCGCAACTACGAGCAGTACTCC. Amino acids: CACSMGGGTRNYEQYS.

This clonotype is judged medium-sized. The gene calls are TRBV24-1 and TRBJ1-5, with D hard to call. V dropped 2 bases and J dropped 7 bases, with 5 bases sitting between them. CDR3 size: 12 residues. Germline CDR1 and CDR2: KGHDR and SFDVKD. CDR3 residues: CATSDSGQPQHF. The CDR3 DNA reads TGTGCCACCAGTGATTCAGGACAGCCCCAGCATTTT.

The chain is built from TRBV29-1 and TRBJ2-1, with TRBD1 matching 8 bases. CDR1 is SQVTM, CDR2 ANQGSEA, per germline. The CDR3 consists of 15 residues. The ends lost 1 base at V and 4 bases at J; junction bases unmatched: 6. CDR3 loop: CSVEGPGQDYNEQFF. The CDR3 bases are TGCAGCGTTGAAGGACCGGGACAGGATTACAATGAGCAGTTCTTC.

The rearrangement uses TRBV9 and TRBJ2-1; TRBD2 agrees at 12 bases. Germline V gene lookup returns CDR1 SGDLS and CDR2 YYNGEE. V shed 2 bases, J shed 10 bases, and the junction held 7 bases outside the gene matches. The CDR3 extends over 15 amino acids. The CDR3 loop is CASSVGLAGPAEQFF. In DNA form, the CDR3 reads TGTGCCAGCAGCGTCGGACTAGCGGGGCCCGCCGAGCAGTTCTTC.

As for this clonotype: One end of the junction varies from germline; a read error may be responsible. The chain uses TRBV20-1 and TRBJ2-7; TRBD1 matches 7 bases. The CDR3 length is 13 residues. Germline V CDR1 and CDR2: DFQATT, SNEGSKA (reference sequence). In DNA, the CDR3 is TGCAGTGCCGAGGGGGCCTCCACCTACGCGCAGTACTTC. It is translated as CSAEGASTYAQYF.

This clonotype is large within its sample. The chain carries TRBV20-1 and TRBJ2-1; 12 bases map to TRBD2. Germline V gene data show CDR1 as DFQATT and CDR2 as SNEGSKA (reference sequence). The CDR3 is 14 residues long. V shed 2 bases and J 6 bases; nucleotides not matched to a gene: 2. The CDR3 protein is CSARTSGRTNEQFF. DNA of the CDR3: TGCAGTGCTAGAACTAGCGGGAGGACCAATGAGCAGTTCTTC.

This clonotype came up many times. The chain carries TRBV5-1 and TRBJ1-5, with TRBD1 as a possible D gene (6 bases). V lost 4 bases and J lost 8, with 22 bases in between. The CDR3 totals 16 residues. The V gene's germline CDR1 is SGHRS and CDR2 YFSETQ. The CDR3 DNA reads TGCGCCAGCAGCACCACAAGTGGGGGCGGGAGGGAGCCCCAGCATTTT. Translation: CASSTTSGGGREPQHF.

The chain joins TRBV7-9 to TRBJ2-7; 12 positions match TRBD2. With V trimmed by 7 bases and J by 1 base, 8 bases remained unmatched. This CDR3 has 16 amino acids. The V gene's germline CDR1 is SEHNR and CDR2 FQNEAQ (reference sequence). Here the CDR3 DNA reads TGTGCCAGCACCACTAGCGGGAGGTTGGGGTCCTACGAGCAGTACTTC. This gives the protein CASTTSGRLGSYEQYF.

As to this clonotype: The junction and the germline gene differ at one end; a read error may be behind it. V and J are TRBV20-1 and TRBJ2-7; the D gene is possibly TRBD1 (6 bases). This CDR3 has 13 residues. Germline V lookup: CDR1 DFQATT, CDR2 SNEGSKA (reference sequence). In DNA form, the CDR3 reads TGTAGTGCGTCGGGACACTCCACCGACACGCAGAACTTC. Protein sequence: CSASGHSTDTQNF.

This clonotype was picked up a small number of times. The chain recombines TRBV20-1 with TRBJ1-5; the D is unclear. The CDR3 totals 10 residues. Germline V gene data show CDR1 as DFQATT and CDR2 as SNEGSKA (reference sequence). V was pared by 7 bases and J by 5 bases, with 6 bases between. The CDR3 DNA is TGCAGTGGTGTAGATCAGCCCCAGCATTTT. As protein: CSGVDQPQHF.

The chain is built from TRBV29-1 and TRBJ1-2; D remains ambiguous. The CDR3 is made up of 17 amino acids. The germline V gene encodes CDR1 SQVTM and CDR2 ANQGSEA. Trimming stripped 3 bases from V and 3 bases from J, with 23 bases between. The CDR3 sequence is CSVDLAGAGFLDYGYTF. The CDR3 nucleotides are TGCAGCGTTGACCTAGCGGGAGCGGGGTTTTTGGACTATGGCTACACCTTC.

Of note for this clonotype: With a much larger clone just one base away, this may be a read error. The conserved phenylalanine or tryptophan normally closing the CDR3 is absent here, so this likely arose from a read error. The V call is TRBV7-6, the J call TRBJ1-1; D not resolved. The CDR3 sequence is 14 residues long. With 4 bases removed from V and 2 bases from J, the gap between germline ends came to 11 bases. Germline assignment: CDR1 SGHVS and CDR2 FNYEAQ. Here the CDR3 reads CASSSTHLNTEAFL. CDR3 coding DNA: TGTGCCAGCAGCTCCACTCACCTCAACACTGAAGCTTTCCTT.

Worth noting for this clonotype: The DNA is omitted, as the CDR3 cannot be located on it reliably, and the CDR3 follows TCRdb's listing. The V and J genes are TRBV12-3 or TRBV12-4 and TRBJ2-2; the D call in the table, TRBD1, was not verified against the DNA. The CDR3 contains 20 residues when both ends are counted. The CDR3 reads CASSFILRAVLRTGAGELFF.